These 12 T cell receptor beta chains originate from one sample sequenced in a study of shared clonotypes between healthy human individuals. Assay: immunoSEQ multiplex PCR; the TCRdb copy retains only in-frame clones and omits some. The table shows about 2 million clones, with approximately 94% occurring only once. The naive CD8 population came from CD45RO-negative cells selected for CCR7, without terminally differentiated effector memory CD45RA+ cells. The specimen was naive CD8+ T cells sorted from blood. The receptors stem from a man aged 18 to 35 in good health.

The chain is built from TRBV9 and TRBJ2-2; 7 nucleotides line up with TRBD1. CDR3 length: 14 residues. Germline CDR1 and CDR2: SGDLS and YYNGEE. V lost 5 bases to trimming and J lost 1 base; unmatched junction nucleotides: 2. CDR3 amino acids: CASSGTENTGELFF. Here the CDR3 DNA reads TGTGCCAGCAGTGGGACAGAGAACACCGGGGAGCTGTTTTTT.

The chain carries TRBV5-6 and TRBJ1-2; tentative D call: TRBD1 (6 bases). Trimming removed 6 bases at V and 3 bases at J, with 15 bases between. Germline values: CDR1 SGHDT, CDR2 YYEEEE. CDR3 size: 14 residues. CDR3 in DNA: TGTGCCAGCAACCATCGGACAGCCTACTATGGCTACACCTTC. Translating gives CASNHRTAYYGYTF.

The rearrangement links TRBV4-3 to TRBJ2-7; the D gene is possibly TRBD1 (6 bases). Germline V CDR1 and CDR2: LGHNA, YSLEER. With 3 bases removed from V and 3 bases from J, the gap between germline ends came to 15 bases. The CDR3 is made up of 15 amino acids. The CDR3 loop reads CASSQLDSPGYEQYF. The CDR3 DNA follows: TGCGCCAGCAGCCAGTTGGACAGCCCTGGCTACGAGCAGTACTTC.

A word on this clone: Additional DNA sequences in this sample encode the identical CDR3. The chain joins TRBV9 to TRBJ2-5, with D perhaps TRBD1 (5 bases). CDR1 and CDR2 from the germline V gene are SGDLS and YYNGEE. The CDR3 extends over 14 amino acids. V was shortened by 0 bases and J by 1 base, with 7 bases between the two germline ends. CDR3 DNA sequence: TGTGCCAGCAGCGTAGCAGGGTCCCAAGAGACCCAGTACTTC. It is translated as CASSVAGSQETQYF.

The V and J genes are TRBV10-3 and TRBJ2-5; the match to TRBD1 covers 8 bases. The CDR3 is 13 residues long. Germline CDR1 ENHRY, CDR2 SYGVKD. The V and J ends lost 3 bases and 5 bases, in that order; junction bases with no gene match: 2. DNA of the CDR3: TGTGCCATCAGTGAACGGACAGGGGAGACCCAGTACTTC. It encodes CAISERTGETQYF.

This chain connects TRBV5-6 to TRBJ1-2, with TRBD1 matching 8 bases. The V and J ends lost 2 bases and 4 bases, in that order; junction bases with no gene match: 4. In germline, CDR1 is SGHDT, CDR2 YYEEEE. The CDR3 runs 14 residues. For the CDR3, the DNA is TGTGCCAGCAGCTTCGGGACAGGCTTCTATGGCTACACCTTC. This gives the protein CASSFGTGFYGYTF.

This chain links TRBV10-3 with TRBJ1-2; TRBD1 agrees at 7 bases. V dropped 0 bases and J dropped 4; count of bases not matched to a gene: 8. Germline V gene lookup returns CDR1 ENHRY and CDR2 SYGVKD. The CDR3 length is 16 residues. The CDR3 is CAISESTQTGSYGYTF. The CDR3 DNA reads TGTGCCATCAGTGAGTCGACTCAGACAGGGTCCTATGGCTACACCTTC.

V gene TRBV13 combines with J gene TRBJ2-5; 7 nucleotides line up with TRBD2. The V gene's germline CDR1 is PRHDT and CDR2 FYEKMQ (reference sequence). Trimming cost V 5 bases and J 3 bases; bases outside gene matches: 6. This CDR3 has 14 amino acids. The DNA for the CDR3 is TGTGCCAGCAGCCAAGGACTAGTTGAAGAGACCCAGTACTTC. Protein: CASSQGLVEETQYF.

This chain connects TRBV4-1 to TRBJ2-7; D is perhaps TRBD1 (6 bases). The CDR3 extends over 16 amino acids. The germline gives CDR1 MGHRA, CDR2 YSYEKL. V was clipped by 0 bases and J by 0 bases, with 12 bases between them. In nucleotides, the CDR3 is TGCGCCAGCAGCCAAGAAAGGCAGGGGATCTCCTACGAGCAGTACTTC. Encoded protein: CASSQERQGISYEQYF.

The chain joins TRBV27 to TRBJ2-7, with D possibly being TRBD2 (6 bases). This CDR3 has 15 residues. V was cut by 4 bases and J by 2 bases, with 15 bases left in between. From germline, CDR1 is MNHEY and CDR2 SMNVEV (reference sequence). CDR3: CASSSYSGLPYEQYF. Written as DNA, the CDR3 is TGTGCCAGCAGTTCCTACAGCGGGCTGCCCTACGAGCAGTACTTC.

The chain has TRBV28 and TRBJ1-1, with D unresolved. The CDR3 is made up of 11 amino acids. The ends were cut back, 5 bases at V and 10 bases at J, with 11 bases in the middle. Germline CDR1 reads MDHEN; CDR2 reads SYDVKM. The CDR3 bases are TGTGCCAGCAGTGCAGTAGTAGGAGCTTTCTTT. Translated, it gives CASSAVVGAFF.

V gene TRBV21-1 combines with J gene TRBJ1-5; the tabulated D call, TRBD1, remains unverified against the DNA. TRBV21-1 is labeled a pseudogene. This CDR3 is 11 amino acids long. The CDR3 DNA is TGTGCCAGCAGCACCGTAGACAGGGCGCATTTT. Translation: CASSTVDRAHF.